Listed below are T cell receptor beta chains from one sample, sequenced in a study of cytotoxic CD8 clonotypes in ibrutinib-treated CLL. Using immunoSEQ multiplex PCR, the repertoire was profiled, and TCRdb retains in-frame clones only, with some absent. The data show roughly 250,000 clones, 70% seen once. The source material was PBMCs, sampled after 24 months of ibrutinib treatment. The receptor source for this set is a human donor with chronic lymphocytic leukemia. Each CDR3 is given with its conserved first and last residue. The D gene is left open where the match is weak. Clone size is not always given. Where it is, it says once, few, many or a class for expanded clones.

TRBJ2-4	TRBV2	.	.	TGTGCCAGCAGGGCTACTATTCGACTAGCCAAAAACATTCAGTACTTC	CASRATIRLAKNIQYF
TRBJ1-5	TRBV2	.	.	TGTGCCAGCAGTGCCCTTGCCGCCCGCTCGCCCCAGCATTTT	CASSALAARSPQHF
TRBJ1-5	TRBV2	.	.	TGTGCCAGCAGATCCTCGTTGGGCAATCAGCCCCAGCATTTT	CASRSSLGNQPQHF
TRBJ2-3	TRBV27	.	few	TGTGCCAGCAGTTCGTATCTATGGACCACAAGCACAGATACGCAGTATTTT	CASSSYLWTTSTDTQYF
TRBJ1-1	TRBV7-2	TRBD1	.	TGTGCCAGCAGCTCACCAACAGGGGTGGTCACTGAAGCTTTCTTT	CASSSPTGVVTEAFF
TRBJ2-1	TRBV6-5	.	.	TGTGCCACCGGGGGCTACAATGAGCAGTTCTTC	CATGGYNEQFF
TRBJ2-7	TRBV7-8	.	.	TGTGCCAGCAGTTCTGCAGGGAGGTCCCACGAGCAGTACTTC	CASSSAGRSHEQYF
TRBJ2-3	TRBV7-3	.	.	TGTGCCAGCAGCTTTTTGGGGACTAGCACAGATACGCAGTATTTT	CASSFLGTSTDTQYF
TRBJ1-5	TRBV27	TRBD1	.	TGTGCCAGCAGTCTGACGGGACAGGGGCCGTATAGCAATCAGCCCCAGCATTTT	CASSLTGQGPYSNQPQHF
TRBJ2-5	TRBV29-1	.	.	TGCAGCGCCGAGACCCGGATGAGAGAGACCCAGTACTTC	CSAETRMRETQYF
TRBJ2-2	TRBV11-2	TRBD2	.	TGTGCCAGCAGCTTGCAGACCGGACTAGCGGGAGGTGGCCGGGAGCTGTTTTTT	CASSLQTGLAGGGRELFF
TRBJ2-7	TRBV5-1	.	once	TGCGCCAGCAGCGAAGGCTACGAGCAGTACTTC	CASSEGYEQYF
TRBJ2-2	TRBV25-1	.	.	TGTGCCAGCAGTGTTTCTTCGGGGAGGCCGAACACCGGGGAGCTGTTTTTT	CASSVSSGRPNTGELFF
TRBJ2-7	TRBV6-5	.	.	TGTGCCAGCAGTTACTCGAGCCTGATGTCCTTCGAGCAGTACTTC	CASSYSSLMSFEQYF
TRBJ1-2	TRBV5-4	TRBD1	.	TGTGCCAGCAGCTTTGGACAGGGGGCGGTTGGCTACACCTTC	CASSFGQGAVGYTF
TRBJ1-4	TRBV5-6	TRBD1	.	TGTGCCAGCAGCGTCGGGACAGGGACAACAATTGAAAAACTGTTTTTT	CASSVGTGTTIEKLFF